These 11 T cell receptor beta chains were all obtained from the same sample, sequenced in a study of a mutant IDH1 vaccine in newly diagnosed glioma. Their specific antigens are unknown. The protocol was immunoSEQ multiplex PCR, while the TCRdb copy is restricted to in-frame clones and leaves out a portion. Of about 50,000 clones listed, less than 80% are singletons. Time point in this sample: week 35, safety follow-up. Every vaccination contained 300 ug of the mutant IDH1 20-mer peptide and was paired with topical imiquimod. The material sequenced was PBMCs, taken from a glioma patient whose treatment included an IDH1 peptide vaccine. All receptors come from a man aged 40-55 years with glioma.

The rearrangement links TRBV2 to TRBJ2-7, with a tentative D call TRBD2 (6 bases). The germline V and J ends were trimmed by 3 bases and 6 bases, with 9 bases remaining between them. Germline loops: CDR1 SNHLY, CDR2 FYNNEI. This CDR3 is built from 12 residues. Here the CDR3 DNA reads TGTGCCAGCAGTGATCCCGGGGGCGAGCAGTACGTC. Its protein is CASSDPGGEQYV.

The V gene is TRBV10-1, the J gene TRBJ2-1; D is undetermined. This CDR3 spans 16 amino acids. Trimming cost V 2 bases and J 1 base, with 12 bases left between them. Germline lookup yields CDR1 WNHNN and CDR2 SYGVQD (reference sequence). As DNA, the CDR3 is TGCGCCAGCAGTGAGGTAGGGCAGGAATCCTACAATGAGCAGTTCTTC. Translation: CASSEVGQESYNEQFF.

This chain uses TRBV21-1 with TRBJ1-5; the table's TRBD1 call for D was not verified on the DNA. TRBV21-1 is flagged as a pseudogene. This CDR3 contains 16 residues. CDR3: CASSLPGTGGTQPQHF. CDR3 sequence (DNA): TGTGCCAGCAGCCTTCCCGGGACAGGGGGGACTCAGCCCCAGCATTTT.

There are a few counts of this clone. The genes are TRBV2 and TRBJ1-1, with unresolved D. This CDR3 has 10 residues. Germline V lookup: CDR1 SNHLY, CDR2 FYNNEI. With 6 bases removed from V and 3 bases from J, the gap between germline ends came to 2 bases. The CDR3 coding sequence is TGTGCCAGCAGGTACACTGAAGCTTTCTTT. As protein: CASRYTEAFF.

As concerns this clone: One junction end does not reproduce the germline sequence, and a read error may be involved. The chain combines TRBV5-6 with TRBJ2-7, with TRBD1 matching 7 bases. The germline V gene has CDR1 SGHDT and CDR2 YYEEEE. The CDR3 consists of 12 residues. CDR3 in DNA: TGTGCCAGCAGCGAAGGACATAGGGACAGTACTTTC. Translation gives CASSEGHRDSTF.

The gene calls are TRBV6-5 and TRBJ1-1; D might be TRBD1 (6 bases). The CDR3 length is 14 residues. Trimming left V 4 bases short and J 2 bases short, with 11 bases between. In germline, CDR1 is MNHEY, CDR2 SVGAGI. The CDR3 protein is CASSLWGPNTEAFF. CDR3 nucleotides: TGTGCCAGCAGTTTATGGGGGCCAAACACTGAAGCTTTCTTT.

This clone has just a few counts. CDR3 in amino acids: CASSYSSGMMGTEAFF. Here the CDR3 DNA reads TGTGCCAGCAGTTACTCATCGGGGATGATGGGCACTGAAGCTTTCTTT. The rearrangement uses TRBV6-5 and TRBJ1-1; D is unresolved. Deletions cut 0 bases from V and 4 bases from J, with 15 bases between. Germline CDR1 is MNHEY and CDR2 is SVGAGI. CDR3 length: 16 residues.

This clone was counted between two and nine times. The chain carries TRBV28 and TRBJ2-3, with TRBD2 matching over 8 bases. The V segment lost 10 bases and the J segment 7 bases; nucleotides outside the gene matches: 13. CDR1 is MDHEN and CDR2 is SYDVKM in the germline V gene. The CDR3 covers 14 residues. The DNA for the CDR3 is TGTGCCACCAGCCGGGGTAGCGGGGTCAATACGCAGTATTTT. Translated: CATSRGSGVNTQYF.

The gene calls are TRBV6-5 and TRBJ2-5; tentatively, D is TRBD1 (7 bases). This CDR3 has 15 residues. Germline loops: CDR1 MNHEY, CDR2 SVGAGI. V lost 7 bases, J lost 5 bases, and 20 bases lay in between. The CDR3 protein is CASKKRWAGGETQYF. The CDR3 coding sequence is TGTGCCAGCAAAAAAAGATGGGCAGGGGGGGAGACCCAGTACTTC.

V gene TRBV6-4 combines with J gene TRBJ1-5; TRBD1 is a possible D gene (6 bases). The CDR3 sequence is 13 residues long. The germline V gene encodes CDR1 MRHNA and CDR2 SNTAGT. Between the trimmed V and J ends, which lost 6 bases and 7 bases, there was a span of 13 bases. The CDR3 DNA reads TGTGCCAGCAGCGCAGGGCAGGGGCAGCCCCAGCATTTT. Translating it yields CASSAGQGQPQHF.

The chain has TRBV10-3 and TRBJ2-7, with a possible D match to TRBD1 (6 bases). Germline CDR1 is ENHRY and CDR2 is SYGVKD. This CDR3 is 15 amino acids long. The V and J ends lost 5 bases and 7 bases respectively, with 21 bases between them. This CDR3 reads CAISFTGTSQGEQYF. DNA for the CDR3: TGTGCCATCAGTTTTACCGGGACCTCCCAGGGGGAGCAGTACTTC.